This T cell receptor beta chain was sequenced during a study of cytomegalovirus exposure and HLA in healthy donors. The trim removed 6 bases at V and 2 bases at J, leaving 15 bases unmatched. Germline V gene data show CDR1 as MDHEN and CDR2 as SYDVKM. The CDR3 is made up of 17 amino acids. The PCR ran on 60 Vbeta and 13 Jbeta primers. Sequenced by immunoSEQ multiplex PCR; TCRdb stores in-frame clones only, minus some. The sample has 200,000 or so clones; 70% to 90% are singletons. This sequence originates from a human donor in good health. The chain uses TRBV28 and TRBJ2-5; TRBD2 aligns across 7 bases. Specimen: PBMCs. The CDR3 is CASRGFTRERVQETQYF. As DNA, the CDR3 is TGTGCCAGCAGAGGATTTACGCGGGAGCGTGTACAAGAGACCCAGTACTTC. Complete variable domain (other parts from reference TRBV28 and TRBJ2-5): DVKVTQSSRYLVKRTGEKVFLECVQDMDHENMFWYRQDPGLGLRLIYFSYDVKMKEKGDIPEGYSVSREKKERFSLILESASTNQTSMYLCASRGFTRERVQETQYFGPGTRLLVL.